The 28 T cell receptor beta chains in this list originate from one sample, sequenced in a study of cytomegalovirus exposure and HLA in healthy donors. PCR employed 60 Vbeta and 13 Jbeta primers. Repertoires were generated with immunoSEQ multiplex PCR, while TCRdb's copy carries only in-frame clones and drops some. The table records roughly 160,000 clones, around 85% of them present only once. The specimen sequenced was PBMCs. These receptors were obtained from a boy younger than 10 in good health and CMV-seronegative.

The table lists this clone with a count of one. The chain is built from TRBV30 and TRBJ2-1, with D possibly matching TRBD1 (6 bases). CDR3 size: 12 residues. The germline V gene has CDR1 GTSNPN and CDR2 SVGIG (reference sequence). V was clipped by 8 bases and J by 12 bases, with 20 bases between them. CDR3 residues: CAEGGSPRGQFF. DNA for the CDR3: TGTGCCGAAGGTGGTTCCCCCAGGGGGCAGTTCTTC.

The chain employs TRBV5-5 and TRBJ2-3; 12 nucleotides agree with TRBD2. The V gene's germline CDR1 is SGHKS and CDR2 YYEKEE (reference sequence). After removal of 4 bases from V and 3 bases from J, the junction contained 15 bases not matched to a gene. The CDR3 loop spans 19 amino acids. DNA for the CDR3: TGTGCCAGCAGCCTATCCCCCGGGACTAGCGGGCTCGAGACAGATACGCAGTATTTT. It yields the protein CASSLSPGTSGLETDTQYF.

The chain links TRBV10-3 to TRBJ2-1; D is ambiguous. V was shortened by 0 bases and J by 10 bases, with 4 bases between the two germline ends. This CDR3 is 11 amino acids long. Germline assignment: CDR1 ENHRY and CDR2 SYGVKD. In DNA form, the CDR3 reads TGTGCCATCAGTGAGTCGAGAGAGCAGTTCTTC. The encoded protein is CAISESREQFF.

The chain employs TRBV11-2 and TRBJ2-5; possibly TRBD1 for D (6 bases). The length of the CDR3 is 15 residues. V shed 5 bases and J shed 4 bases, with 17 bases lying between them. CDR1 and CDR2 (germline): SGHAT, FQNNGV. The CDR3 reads CASSRRGKMPETQYF. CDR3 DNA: TGTGCCAGCAGCCGCAGGGGCAAAATGCCAGAGACCCAGTACTTC.

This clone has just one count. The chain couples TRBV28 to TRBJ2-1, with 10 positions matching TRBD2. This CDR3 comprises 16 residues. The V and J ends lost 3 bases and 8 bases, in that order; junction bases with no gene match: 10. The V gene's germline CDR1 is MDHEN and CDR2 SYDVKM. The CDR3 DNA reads TGTGCCAGCAGTTTCGATGTTCTAGCGGGAGCCCATGAGCAGTTCTTC. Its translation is CASSFDVLAGAHEQFF. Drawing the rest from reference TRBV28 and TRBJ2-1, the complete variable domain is DVKVTQSSRYLVKRTGEKVFLECVQDMDHENMFWYRQDPGLGLRLIYFSYDVKMKEKGDIPEGYSVSREKKERFSLILESASTNQTSMYLCASSFDVLAGAHEQFFGPGTRLTVL.

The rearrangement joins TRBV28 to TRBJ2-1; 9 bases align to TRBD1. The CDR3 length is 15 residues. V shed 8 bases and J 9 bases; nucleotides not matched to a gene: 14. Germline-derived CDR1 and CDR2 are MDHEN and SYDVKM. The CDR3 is CASDPGQGTYGEQFF. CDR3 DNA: TGTGCCAGCGACCCGGGACAGGGAACATATGGTGAGCAGTTCTTC. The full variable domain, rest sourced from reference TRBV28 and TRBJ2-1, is DVKVTQSSRYLVKRTGEKVFLECVQDMDHENMFWYRQDPGLGLRLIYFSYDVKMKEKGDIPEGYSVSREKKERFSLILESASTNQTSMYLCASDPGQGTYGEQFFGPGTRLTVL.

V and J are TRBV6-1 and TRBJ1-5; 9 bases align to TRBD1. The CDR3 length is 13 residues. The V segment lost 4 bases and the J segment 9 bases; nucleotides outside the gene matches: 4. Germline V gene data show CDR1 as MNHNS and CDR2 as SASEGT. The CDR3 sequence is CASSGDRDGPQHF. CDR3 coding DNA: TGTGCCAGCAGTGGGGACAGGGATGGGCCCCAGCATTTT.

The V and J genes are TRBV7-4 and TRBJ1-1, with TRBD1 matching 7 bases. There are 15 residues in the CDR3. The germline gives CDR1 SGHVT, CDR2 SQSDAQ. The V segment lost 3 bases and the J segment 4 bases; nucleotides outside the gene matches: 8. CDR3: CASSFDRQGSTEAFF. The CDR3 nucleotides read TGTGCCAGCAGCTTTGATCGACAGGGTAGCACTGAAGCTTTCTTT.

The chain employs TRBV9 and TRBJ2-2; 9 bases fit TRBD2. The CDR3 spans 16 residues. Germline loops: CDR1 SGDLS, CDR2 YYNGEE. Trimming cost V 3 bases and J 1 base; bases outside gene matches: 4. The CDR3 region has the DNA TGTGCCAGCAGCGCGCGACTAGCGGAGAACACCGGGGAGCTGTTTTTT. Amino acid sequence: CASSARLAENTGELFF.

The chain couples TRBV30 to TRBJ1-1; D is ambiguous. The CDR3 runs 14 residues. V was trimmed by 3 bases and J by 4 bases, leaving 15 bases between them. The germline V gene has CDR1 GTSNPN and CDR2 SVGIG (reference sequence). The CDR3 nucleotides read TGTGCCTGGAGGATTCTCAAGAGGTTCACTGAAGCTTTCTTT. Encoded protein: CAWRILKRFTEAFF. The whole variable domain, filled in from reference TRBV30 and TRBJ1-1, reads SQTIHQWPATLVQPVGSPLSLECTVEGTSNPNLYWYRQAAGRGLQLLFYSVGIGQISSEVPQNLSASRPQDRQFILSSKKLLLSDSGFYLCAWRILKRFTEAFFGQGTRLTVV.

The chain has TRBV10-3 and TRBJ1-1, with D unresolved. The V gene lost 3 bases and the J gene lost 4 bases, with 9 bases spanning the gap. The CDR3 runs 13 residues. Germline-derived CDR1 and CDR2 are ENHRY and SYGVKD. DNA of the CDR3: TGTGCCATCAGTGAAACCGGGAGCACTGAAGCTTTCTTT. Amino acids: CAISETGSTEAFF.

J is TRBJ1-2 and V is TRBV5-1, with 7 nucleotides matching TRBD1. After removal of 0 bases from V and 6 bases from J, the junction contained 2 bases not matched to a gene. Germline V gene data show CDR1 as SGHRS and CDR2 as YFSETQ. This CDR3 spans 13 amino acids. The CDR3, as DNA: TGCGCCAGCAGCTTGGAACAGGGGAATGGCTACACCTTC. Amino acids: CASSLEQGNGYTF.

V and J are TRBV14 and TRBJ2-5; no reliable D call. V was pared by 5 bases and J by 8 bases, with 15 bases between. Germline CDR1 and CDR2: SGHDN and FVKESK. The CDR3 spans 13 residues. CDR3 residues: CASSADIPGTQYF. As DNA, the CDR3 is TGTGCCAGCAGCGCCGACATCCCAGGAACCCAGTACTTC.

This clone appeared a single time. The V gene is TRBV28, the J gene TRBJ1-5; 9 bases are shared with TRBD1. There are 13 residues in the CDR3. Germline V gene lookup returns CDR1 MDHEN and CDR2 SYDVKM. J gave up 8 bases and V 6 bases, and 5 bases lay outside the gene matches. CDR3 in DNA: TGTGCCAGCAGCTATGACAGGGGGGAGCCCCAGCATTTT. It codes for CASSYDRGEPQHF.

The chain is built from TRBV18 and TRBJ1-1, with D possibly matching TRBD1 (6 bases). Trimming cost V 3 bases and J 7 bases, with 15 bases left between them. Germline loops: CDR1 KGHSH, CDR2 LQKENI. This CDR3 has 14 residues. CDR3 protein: CASSPTGGGGEAFF. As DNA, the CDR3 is TGTGCCAGCTCACCCACGGGGGGGGGCGGTGAAGCTTTCTTT.

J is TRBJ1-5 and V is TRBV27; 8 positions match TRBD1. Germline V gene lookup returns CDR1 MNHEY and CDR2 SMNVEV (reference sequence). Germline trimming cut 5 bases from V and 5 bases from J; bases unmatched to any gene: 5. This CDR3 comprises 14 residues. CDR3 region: CASSPQGGDQPQHF. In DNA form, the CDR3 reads TGTGCCAGCAGTCCACAGGGGGGGGATCAGCCCCAGCATTTT.

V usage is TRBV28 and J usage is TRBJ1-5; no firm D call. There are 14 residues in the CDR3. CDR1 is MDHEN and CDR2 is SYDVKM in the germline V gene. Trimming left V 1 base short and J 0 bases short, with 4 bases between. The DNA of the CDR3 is TGTGCCAGCAGTTTATCGTTTAGCAATCAGCCCCAGCATTTT. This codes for CASSLSFSNQPQHF.

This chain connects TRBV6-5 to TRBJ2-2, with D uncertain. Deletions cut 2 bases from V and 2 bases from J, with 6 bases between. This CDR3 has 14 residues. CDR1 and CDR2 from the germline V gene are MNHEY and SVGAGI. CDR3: CASSYNSNTGELFF. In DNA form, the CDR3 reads TGTGCCAGCAGTTACAACAGCAACACCGGGGAGCTGTTTTTT.

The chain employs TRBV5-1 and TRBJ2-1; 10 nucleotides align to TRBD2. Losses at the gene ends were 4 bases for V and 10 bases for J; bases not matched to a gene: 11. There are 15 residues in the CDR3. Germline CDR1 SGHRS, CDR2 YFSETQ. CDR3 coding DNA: TGCGCCAGCAGCGAGACTAGCGGGTTCTTAATGGAGCAGTTCTTC. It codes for CASSETSGFLMEQFF.

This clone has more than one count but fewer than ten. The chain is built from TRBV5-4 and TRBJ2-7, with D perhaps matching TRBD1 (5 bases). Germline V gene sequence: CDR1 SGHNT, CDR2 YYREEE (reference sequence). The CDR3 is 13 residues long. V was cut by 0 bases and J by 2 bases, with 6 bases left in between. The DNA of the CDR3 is TGTGCCAGCAGCTTGGAAGGGGCCTACGAGCAGTACGTC. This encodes CASSLEGAYEQYV.

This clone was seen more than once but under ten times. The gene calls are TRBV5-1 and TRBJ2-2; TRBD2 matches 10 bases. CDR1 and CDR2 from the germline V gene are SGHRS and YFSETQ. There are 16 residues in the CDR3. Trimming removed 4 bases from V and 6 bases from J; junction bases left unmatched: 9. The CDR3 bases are TGCGCCAGCAGCATCTCTAGCGGGGGTTCCGCCGGGGAGCTGTTTTTT. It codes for CASSISSGGSAGELFF.

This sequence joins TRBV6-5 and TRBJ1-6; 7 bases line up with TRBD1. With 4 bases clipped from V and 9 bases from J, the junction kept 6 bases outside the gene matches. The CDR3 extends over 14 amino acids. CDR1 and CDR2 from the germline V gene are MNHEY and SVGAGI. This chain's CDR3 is CASSSRQGASPLHF. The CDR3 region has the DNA TGTGCCAGCAGTTCCCGACAGGGTGCTTCACCCCTCCACTTT.

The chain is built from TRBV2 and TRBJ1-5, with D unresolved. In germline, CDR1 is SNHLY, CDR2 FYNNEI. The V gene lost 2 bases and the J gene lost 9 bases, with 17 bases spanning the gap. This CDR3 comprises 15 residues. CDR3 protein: CASSERGRTGVPQHF. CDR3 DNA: TGTGCCAGCAGTGAACGAGGCAGGACTGGGGTGCCCCAGCATTTT.

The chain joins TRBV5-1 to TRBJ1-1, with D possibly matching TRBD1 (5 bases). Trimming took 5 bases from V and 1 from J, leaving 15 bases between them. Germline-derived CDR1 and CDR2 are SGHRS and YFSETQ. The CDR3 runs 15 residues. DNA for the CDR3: TGCGCCAGCAGTCGGGACTTAATGGGGAACACTGAAGCTTTCTTT. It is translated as CASSRDLMGNTEAFF. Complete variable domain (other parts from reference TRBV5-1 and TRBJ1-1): KAGVTQTPRYLIKTRGQQVTLSCSPISGHRSVSWYQQTPGQGLQFLFEYFSETQRNKGNFPGRFSGRQFSNSRSEMNVSTLELGDSALYLCASSRDLMGNTEAFFGQGTRLTVV.

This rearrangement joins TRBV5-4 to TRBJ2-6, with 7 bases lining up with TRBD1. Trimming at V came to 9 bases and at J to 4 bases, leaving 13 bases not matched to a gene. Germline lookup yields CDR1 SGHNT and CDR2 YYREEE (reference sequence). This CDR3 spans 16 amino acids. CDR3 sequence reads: CATSGQSQWGANVLTF. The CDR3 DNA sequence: TGTGCCACCTCGGGACAGAGTCAATGGGGGGCCAACGTCCTGACTTTC.

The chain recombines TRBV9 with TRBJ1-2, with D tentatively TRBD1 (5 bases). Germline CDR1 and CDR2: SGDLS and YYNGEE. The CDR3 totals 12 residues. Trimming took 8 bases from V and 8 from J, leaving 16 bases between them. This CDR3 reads CASGGGTMGYTF. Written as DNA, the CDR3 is TGTGCCAGTGGGGGGGGGACCATGGGCTACACCTTC.

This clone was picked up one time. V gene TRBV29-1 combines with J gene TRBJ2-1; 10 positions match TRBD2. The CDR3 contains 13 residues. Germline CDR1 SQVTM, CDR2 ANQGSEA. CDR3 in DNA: TGCAGGGTTTCAGCTAGCGGGAGAGGGGAGCAGTTCTTC. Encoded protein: CRVSASGRGEQFF.

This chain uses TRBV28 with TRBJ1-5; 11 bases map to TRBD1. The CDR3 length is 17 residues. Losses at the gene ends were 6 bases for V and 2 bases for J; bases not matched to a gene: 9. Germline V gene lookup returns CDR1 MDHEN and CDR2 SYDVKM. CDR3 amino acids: CASSQDRGRWGNQPQHF. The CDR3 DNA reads TGTGCCAGCAGCCAGGACAGGGGGCGTTGGGGCAATCAGCCCCAGCATTTT.